Listed here are 11 T cell receptor beta chains from one sample, sequenced in a study of blood T cell repertoires in COVID-19. TCRdb keeps only in-frame clones here, not all; method: immunoSEQ multiplex PCR. The sample consists of approximately 170,000 clones, more than 75% of them appearing once. Sequenced material: peripheral blood. Source of these receptors: a man in his sixties with active or convalescent COVID-19.

The CDR3 spells CASSQGVAGTSYGYTF. The CDR3 region has the DNA TGTGCCAGCAGCCAAGGGGTAGCGGGCACCAGCTATGGCTACACCTTC. The V and J genes are TRBV14 and TRBJ1-2; D gene uncertain. The CDR3 runs to 16 residues. Germline loops: CDR1 SGHDN, CDR2 FVKESK. V was cut by 1 base and J by 4 bases, with 16 bases left in between.

This rearrangement joins TRBV2 to TRBJ1-5; possibly TRBD1 for D (5 bases). Germline CDR1 SNHLY, CDR2 FYNNEI. The germline V and J ends were trimmed by 8 bases and 0 bases, with 14 bases remaining between them. The CDR3 extends over 15 amino acids. CDR3 protein: CASAGTGNSNQPQHF. Here the CDR3 DNA reads TGTGCCAGCGCCGGTACAGGAAATAGCAATCAGCCCCAGCATTTT.

The rearrangement uses TRBV10-3 and TRBJ2-1; no definite D call. V gave up 10 bases and J gave up 0 bases, with 16 bases separating them. Per the germline V gene, CDR1 is ENHRY and CDR2 is SYGVKD. This CDR3 region has 15 residues. CDR3 sequence (DNA): TGTGCCACGGGTGTCCTGCCGAGCTCCTACAATGAGCAGTTCTTC. This gives the protein CATGVLPSSYNEQFF.

The CDR3 region is CASSQQVGTSGPEQYF. The CDR3 DNA follows: TGTGCCAGCAGCCAGCAGGTCGGGACTAGTGGTCCCGAGCAGTACTTC. The rearrangement joins TRBV4-2 to TRBJ2-7, with 8 bases identical to TRBD2. CDR3 length equals 16 residues. Germline V gene lookup returns CDR1 LGHNA and CDR2 YNFKEQ. Trimming removed 3 bases from V and 6 bases from J; junction bases left unmatched: 13.

V and J are TRBV7-2 and TRBJ2-1, with D possibly matching TRBD2 (6 bases). Looked up from germline, CDR1 is SGHTA and CDR2 is FQGNSA. CDR3 length: 15 residues. V gave up 6 bases and J gave up 3 bases, with 15 bases separating them. CDR3: CASRAGLASYNEQFF. The CDR3, as DNA: TGTGCCAGCAGGGCGGGCCTAGCGAGCTACAATGAGCAGTTCTTC.

The chain carries TRBV21-1 and TRBJ2-4; the table's D call, TRBD2, was not checked against the DNA. TRBV21-1 is recorded as a pseudogene. This CDR3 comprises 13 residues. The CDR3 DNA reads as TGTGCCAGCAGCAACGAAGCGGAGGGATCCCCGTACTTC. It yields the protein CASSNEAEGSPYF.

Remarks on this clone: Other DNA sequences in this sample translate to the same CDR3. The CDR3 nucleotides are TGTGCCAGCAGCGTAGGACAGCCAAGCACAGATACGCAGTATTTT. The encoded protein is CASSVGQPSTDTQYF. This rearrangement joins TRBV9 to TRBJ2-3; maybe TRBD1 (5 bases). Germline V gene lookup returns CDR1 SGDLS and CDR2 YYNGEE. The V gene lost 0 bases and the J gene lost 0 bases, with 8 bases spanning the gap. The CDR3 spans 15 residues.

The chain carries TRBV7-2 and TRBJ2-7, with 7 positions matching TRBD1. In germline, CDR1 is SGHTA, CDR2 FQGNSA. This CDR3 has 16 amino acids. Germline trimming cut 3 bases from V and 0 bases from J; bases unmatched to any gene: 8. Here the CDR3 DNA reads TGTGCCAGCAGCTTCTCGAGCGGACAGGCCTCCTACGAGCAGTACTTC. It encodes CASSFSSGQASYEQYF.

This clone was found once. V and J are TRBV6-5 and TRBJ1-2, with TRBD1 matching 7 bases. The CDR3 totals 14 residues. Trimming removed 4 bases from V and 8 bases from J; junction bases left unmatched: 10. Germline V gene data show CDR1 as MNHEY and CDR2 as SVGAGI. This chain's CDR3 is CASSSGGLREGYTF. The CDR3 bases are TGTGCCAGCAGTTCAGGGGGACTCCGGGAAGGCTACACCTTC.

J is TRBJ1-1 and V is TRBV5-1, with no clear D. In germline, CDR1 is SGHRS, CDR2 YFSETQ. The V gene lost 0 bases and the J gene lost 9 bases, with 15 bases spanning the gap. The CDR3 has 14 amino acids. In DNA form, the CDR3 reads TGCGCCAGCAGCTTGGTCCCCGGTCGTTCGAAAGCTTTCTTT. This gives the protein CASSLVPGRSKAFF.

The chain uses TRBV19 and TRBJ1-1; 9 bases align to TRBD1. This CDR3 is built from 13 residues. V gave up 7 bases and J gave up 5 bases; unmatched junction bases: 5. CDR1 is LNHDA, CDR2 SQIVND, per germline (reference sequence). The CDR3 DNA follows: TGTGCCAGTAAGGACAGGGGAGATACTGAAGCTTTCTTT. Translation: CASKDRGDTEAFF.